Each of the 19 T cell receptor beta chains below was sequenced from the same sample in a study of T cells in women clearing cervical HPV infection. Assay used: immunoSEQ multiplex PCR; TCRdb lists only in-frame clones, some missing. Here the sample table reports approximately 35,000 clones. The specimen was blood buffy coat. These receptors originate from a woman between 18 and 70 years old with a cervical HPV16 infection that either progressed to CIN3+ or cleared (not recorded which).

Regarding this clone: Read coverage stops 3 residues before the CDR3 terminus; the germline J gene supplies the remainder. The V and J genes are TRBV7-2 and TRBJ1-2; D is ambiguous. The CDR3 spans 16 residues. V was trimmed by 0 bases and J by 2 bases, leaving 13 bases between them. The germline CDR1 and CDR2 sequences are SGHTA and FQGNSA. The DNA read from the CDR3 is TGTGCCAGCAGCTTAGCCAGCTCCGGGGTAAACTATGGC. Its translation is CASSLASSGVNYG. The complete CDR3 reads CASSLASSGVNYGYTF.

With respect to this clone: Sequencing ends 3 residues short of the CDR3 end; the germline J gene provides the rest. In the same sample, other DNA sequences code for this CDR3. V is TRBV18 and J is TRBJ1-5; D is perhaps TRBD1 (6 bases). This CDR3 is 14 amino acids long. Between the trimmed V and J ends, which lost 6 bases and 4 bases, there was a span of 13 bases. Germline CDR1 reads KGHSH; CDR2 reads LQKENI. The CDR3 region is CASSTDSSNQPQHF. Incomplete CDR3 DNA: TGTGCCAGCTCGACGGACAGTTCAAATCAGCCC.

About this clone: The read ends 3 residues shy of where the CDR3 ends; the end is completed using the germline J gene. The chain links TRBV19 to TRBJ1-1; the D gene is possibly TRBD1 (6 bases). This CDR3 spans 15 amino acids. CDR1 is LNHDA, CDR2 SQIVND, per germline (reference sequence). CDR3 in amino acids: CASSIPAGGLETAFF. The DNA read from the CDR3 is TGTGCCAGTAGTATCCCAGCGGGGGGGCTGGAGACA.

Remarks on this clone: At one of its ends the junction is not consistent with the germline gene, which may arise from a read error. The CDR3 is cut off 3 residues early in the read; its end comes from the germline J gene. The chain joins TRBV5-1 to TRBJ2-2; 7 positions agree with TRBD2. CDR1 and CDR2 from the germline V gene are SGHRS and YFSETQ. This CDR3 comprises 15 residues. Partial CDR3 DNA: TGCGCCAGCAGGGGGCTAGCGGAGAACACCGAGGAG. Amino acids: CASRGLAENTEE. The CDR3 in full is CASRGLAENTEELFF. The full variable domain, in which reference TRBV5-1 and TRBJ2-2 provide the parts outside the CDR3, is KAGVTQTPRYLIKTRGQQVTLSCSPISGHRSVSWYQQTPGQGLQFLFEYFSETQRNKGNFPGRFSGRQFSNSRSEMNVSTLELGDSALYLCASRGLAENTEELFFGEGSRLTVL.

Details on this clone: The read ends 3 residues early relative to the CDR3; the germline J gene fills the gap. The rearrangement links TRBV30 to TRBJ1-2; no reliable D call. The CDR3 extends over 13 amino acids. Germline V gene data show CDR1 as GTSNPN and CDR2 as SVGIG (reference sequence). CDR3 sequence reads: CAWSIEASKTYTF. The CDR3 DNA, read in part, is TGTGCCTGGAGTATCGAGGCGTCGAAGACA.

Concerning this clone itself: The CDR3 end is not reached by the read, which stops 3 residues before it; the germline J gene fills it in. The gene calls are TRBV20-1 and TRBJ2-1; 9 nucleotides agree with TRBD1. CDR1 is DFQATT, CDR2 SNEGSKA, per germline (reference sequence). This CDR3 is built from 15 residues. V trimming: 6 bases; J trimming: 9 bases; junction bases outside the gene matches: 15. The CDR3 DNA, read in part, is TGCAGTGCCGAAACTCCGGGACAGGGTTTAGTTGAG. Translation gives CSAETPGQGLVE. The full CDR3 is CSAETPGQGLVEQFF.

Turning to this clone: The read is 3 residues too short to cover the CDR3 end, so that end is filled in from the germline J gene. This chain uses TRBV5-1 with TRBJ2-2, with 7 bases matching TRBD2. CDR3 length equals 17 residues. Per the germline V gene, CDR1 is SGHRS and CDR2 is YFSETQ. With 4 bases clipped from V and 6 bases from J, the junction kept 15 bases outside the gene matches. The part of the CDR3 DNA that was read is TGCGCCAGCAGCCCGATGACGTCAGCGGGGACCCCCGGGGAG. Translating gives CASSPMTSAGTPGE. The full CDR3 protein reads CASSPMTSAGTPGELFF.

CDR3 sequence: CASSIVDRGYGQYF. The sequenced part of the CDR3 DNA is TGTGCCAGTAGTATAGTCGACAGGGGCTATGGT. The V and J genes are TRBV19 and TRBJ2-4; 8 nucleotides align to TRBD1. The read ends 3 residues early relative to the CDR3; the germline J gene fills the gap. The CDR3 extends over 14 amino acids. Germline CDR1 reads LNHDA; CDR2 reads SQIVND (reference sequence).

Worth noting for this clone: Read coverage stops 3 residues before the CDR3 terminus; the germline J gene supplies the remainder. This chain uses TRBV4-1 with TRBJ2-5; D call uncertain. V was trimmed by 1 base and J by 2 bases, leaving 8 bases between them. The CDR3 runs to 14 residues. The germline V gene has CDR1 MGHRA and CDR2 YSYEKL. CDR3 sequence reads: CASSQAPGQETQYF. The part of the CDR3 DNA that was read is TGCGCCAGCAGCCAAGCCCCAGGTCAAGAGACC.

Details on this clone: The DNA ends 3 residues before the CDR3 does, and the rest of the CDR3 is filled in from the germline J gene. This sequence joins TRBV5-1 and TRBJ2-3, with D possibly being TRBD1 (6 bases). CDR1 and CDR2 from the germline V gene are SGHRS and YFSETQ. This CDR3 region has 14 residues. Trimming took off 2 bases at V and 5 bases at J, with 12 bases between the two ends. The CDR3 spells CASSLRGSGDTQYF. The covered CDR3 bases are TGCGCCAGCAGCTTAAGGGGGAGTGGAGATACG.

CDR3 residues: CASSPGQGNSVLFF. The DNA read from the CDR3 is TGTGCCAGCAGCCCTGGACAGGGGAACAGCGTG. The chain uses TRBV5-4 and TRBJ2-2, with 9 bases fitting TRBD1. The CDR3 goes on 3 residues after the read ends, and that part is filled in from the germline J gene. The CDR3 has 14 amino acids. Germline V gene sequence: CDR1 SGHNT, CDR2 YYREEE (reference sequence). Combining the CDR3 with reference TRBV5-4 and TRBJ2-2 gives the whole variable domain ETGVTQSPTHLIKTRGQQVTLRCSSQSGHNTVSWYQQALGQGPQFIFQYYREEENGRGNFPPRFSGLQFPNYSSELNVNALELDDSALYLCASSPGQGNSVLFFGEGSRLTVL.

With respect to this clone: The read stops 3 residues short of the end of the CDR3; the missing end is completed from the germline J gene. This sequence joins TRBV18 and TRBJ1-4; D is undetermined. This CDR3 contains 14 residues. The germline V gene encodes CDR1 KGHSH and CDR2 LQKENI. Here the CDR3 reads CASSPGGSRSPLFF. The sequenced part of the CDR3 DNA is TGTGCCAGCTCACCAGGAGGGTCTCGTTCACCA. Full variable domain (rest looked up from reference TRBV18 and TRBJ1-4): NAGVMQNPRHLVRRRGQEARLRCSPMKGHSHVYWYRQLPEEGLKFMVYLQKENIIDESGMPKERFSAEFPKEGPSILRIQQVVRGDSAAYFCASSPGGSRSPLFFGSGTQLSVL.

With respect to this clone: The read falls 3 residues short of the CDR3 end, and the missing part is taken from the germline J gene. The chain employs TRBV18 and TRBJ1-6; possibly TRBD1 for D (5 bases). V shed 2 bases and J shed 6 bases, with 14 bases lying between them. Per the germline V gene, CDR1 is KGHSH and CDR2 is LQKENI. The CDR3 totals 16 residues. The DNA read from the CDR3 is TGTGCCAGCTCACCAGGGGTAGGGGCGAGTAATTCACCC. This sequence encodes CASSPGVGASNSP. The complete CDR3 reads CASSPGVGASNSPLHF.

Of note for this clone: The read ends 3 residues before the CDR3 terminus; that terminus is restored from the germline J gene. The V call is TRBV9, the J call TRBJ1-1; 7 bases are shared with TRBD1. The trim removed 0 bases at V and 3 bases at J, leaving 8 bases unmatched. CDR1 is SGDLS and CDR2 is YYNGEE in the germline V gene. The CDR3 spans 16 residues. The CDR3 loop is CASSVDWDSGYTEAFF. CDR3 DNA, as far as it was read: TGTGCCAGCAGCGTAGACTGGGACAGTGGGTACACTGAA.

A note on this clone: The missing CDR3 end, 3 residues past where the read stops, is filled in from the germline J gene. This chain connects TRBV7-9 to TRBJ2-1; tentatively, D is TRBD2 (6 bases). CDR3 length: 15 residues. Germline assignment: CDR1 SEHNR and CDR2 FQNEAQ (reference sequence). Trimming removed 3 bases at V and 9 bases at J, with 18 bases between. The CDR3 here is CASSFPGGALLEQFF. CDR3 bases read: TGTGCCAGCAGCTTCCCCGGGGGTGCTCTTCTTGAG.

Concerning this clone itself: The read falls 3 residues short of the CDR3 end, and the missing part is taken from the germline J gene. The chain joins TRBV28 to TRBJ1-6, with D tentatively TRBD1 (6 bases). The CDR3 has 12 residues. The V end lost 7 bases, the J end lost 6 bases, and 7 bases lay between the germline ends. Germline lookup yields CDR1 MDHEN and CDR2 SYDVKM. The CDR3 loop reads CASNRVNSPLHF. Partial CDR3 DNA: TGTGCCAGCAACAGGGTTAATTCACCC.

About this clone: The observed sequence ends 3 residues before the CDR3 terminus, with the missing tail filled in from the germline J gene. The chain uses TRBV5-1 and TRBJ2-1, with TRBD2 matching over 16 bases. V shed 3 bases and J 6 bases; nucleotides not matched to a gene: 3. This CDR3 has 16 residues. CDR1 SGHRS and CDR2 YFSETQ come from the germline V gene. The sequenced part of the CDR3 DNA is TGCGCCAGCAGCTGGGGACTAGCGGGGGGGCTCAATGAG. It specifies CASSWGLAGGLNE. The entire CDR3 is CASSWGLAGGLNEQFF.

Worth noting for this clone: The sequence runs out 3 residues before the end of the CDR3; the remainder is reconstructed from the germline J gene. This sequence joins TRBV19 and TRBJ2-1; D not certain. The CDR3 length is 11 residues. Trimming left V 3 bases short and J 7 bases short, with 4 bases between. Germline CDR1 is LNHDA and CDR2 is SQIVND (reference sequence). This CDR3 is CASSILNEQFF. Incomplete CDR3 DNA: TGTGCCAGTAGTATTTTAAATGAG.

Worth noting for this clone: The read ends 3 residues early relative to the CDR3; the germline J gene fills the gap. The genes are TRBV7-9 and TRBJ1-2, with TRBD1 as a possible D gene (6 bases). This CDR3 comprises 15 residues. Germline V gene data show CDR1 as SEHNR and CDR2 as FQNEAQ (reference sequence). The sequenced CDR3 bases are TGTGCCAGCAGCCGAATACCACAGGGCACCTACGAC. Amino acids: CASSRIPQGTYD. The entire CDR3 sequence reads CASSRIPQGTYDYTF.